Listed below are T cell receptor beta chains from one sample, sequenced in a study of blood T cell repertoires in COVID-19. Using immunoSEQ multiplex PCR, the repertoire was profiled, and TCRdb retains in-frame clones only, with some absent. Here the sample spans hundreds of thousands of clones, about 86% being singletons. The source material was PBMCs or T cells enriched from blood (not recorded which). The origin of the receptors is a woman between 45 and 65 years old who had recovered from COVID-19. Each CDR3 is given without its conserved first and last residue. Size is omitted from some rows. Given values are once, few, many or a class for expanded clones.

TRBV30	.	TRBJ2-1	AWSQGRARNEQF
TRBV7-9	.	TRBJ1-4	ASSYQDSGEKLF
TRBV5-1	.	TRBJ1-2	ASSLAGQNYGYT
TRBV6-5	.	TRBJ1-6	ASSYGTGDSPLH
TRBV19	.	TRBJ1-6	ASSIGTGPDSPLH
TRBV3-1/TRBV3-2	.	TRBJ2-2	ASSHSFPDRGWGGELF
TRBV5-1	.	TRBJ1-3	ASSLGSTGKGNTIY
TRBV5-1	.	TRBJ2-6	ASSLDPGQVLSGANVLT
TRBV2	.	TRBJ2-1	ASGEWLVAGSSYNEQF
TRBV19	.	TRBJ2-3	ASSIWQGLPSTDTQY
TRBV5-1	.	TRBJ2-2	ASSLASGGRTGELF
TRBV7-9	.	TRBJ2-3	ASSPHPDGGADTQY
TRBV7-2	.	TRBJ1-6	ASSPGTGDSPLH
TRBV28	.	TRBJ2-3	ASRASTDTQY
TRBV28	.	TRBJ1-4	ASRQGGTIGKLF
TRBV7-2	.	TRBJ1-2	ASSLAAGQQYGYT
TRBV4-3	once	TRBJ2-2	ASSQVAGANTGELF
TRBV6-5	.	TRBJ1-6	ASSGTANSPLH
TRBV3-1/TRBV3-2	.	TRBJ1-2	ASSQGPFVSGAYGYT
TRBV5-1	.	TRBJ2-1	ASSLVAGSLNEQF
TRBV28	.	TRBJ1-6	ASVNQGNSPLH
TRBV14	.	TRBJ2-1	ASSQIQAIAQF
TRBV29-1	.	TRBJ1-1	SVQTGLNTEAF
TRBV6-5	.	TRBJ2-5	ASSYGGDQETQY
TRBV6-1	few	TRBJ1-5	ASSDRGSGNQPQH
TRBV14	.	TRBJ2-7	ASSPHTGIEQY
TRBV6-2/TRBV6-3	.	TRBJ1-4	ASSYLGDYEKLF
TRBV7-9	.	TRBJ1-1	ASSSDSRRPTTEAF
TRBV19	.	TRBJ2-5	ASSIEGRDWETQY
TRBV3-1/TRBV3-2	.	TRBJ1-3	ASSPGQASGNTIY
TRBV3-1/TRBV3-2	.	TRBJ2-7	ASSHGAPTLAGVPYEQY
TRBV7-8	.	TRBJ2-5	ASSRDRVGETQY
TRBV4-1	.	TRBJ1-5	ASSQEEGAVSNQPQH
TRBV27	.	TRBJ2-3	ASMKWGDRFVAGALLAQY
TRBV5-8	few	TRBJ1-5	ASSSMTGSRVQPQH
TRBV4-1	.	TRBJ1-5	ASSPYADSNQPQH
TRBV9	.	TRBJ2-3	ASSADIGGTDTQY